This T cell receptor (beta chain) was found in a study of T-cell reconstitution after alpha-beta-depleted transplantation in children. From germline, CDR1 is MNHEY and CDR2 SVGAGI. With 0 bases clipped from V and 3 bases from J, the junction kept 4 bases outside the gene matches. This CDR3 spans 16 amino acids. This clonotype was detected many times. Researchers prepared the TCRbeta library using unique molecular identifiers, the study reports. TCRdb fed the PCR reads into MiXCR, producing one record per CDR3 protein. The repertoire has over 200,000 distinct CDR3 sequences, approximately 9% of them found once; the top ten carry about 6%.

The starting material was PBMCs from the stem cell graft donor, obtained from the stem cell graft. The sequence was collected from a human donor who donated a stem cell graft to a child with acute lymphoblastic leukemia. This sequence joins TRBV6-5 and TRBJ2-2, with 7 bases matching TRBD1. CDR3 bases: TGTGCCAGCAGTTACTCACCTACAGGGGACACCGGGGAGCTGTTTTTT. Protein sequence: CASSYSPTGDTGELFF.